This is a list of T cell receptor beta chains from one sample in a study of molecular identifiers for immune sequencing clone quantification. MiXCR was run by TCRdb on the PCR reads, yielding one entry per CDR3 protein. This sample has around 470,000 distinct CDR3 sequences; 20% to 25% occur once, and the top ten carry approximately 0.84%. The sequencing sample was made of naive CD8+ T cells from blood, with Jurkat cell RNA spiked in. These TCRs come from a human donor in good health. Some libraries in this study had Jurkat cell RNA spiked in. Both conserved end residues are part of each CDR3. The D gene is left open where the match is weak. A row's size may be missing; if present it is once, few, many or a size class.

v_call	d_call	clone_size	j_call	cdr3_aa	cdr3_nt
TRBV30	.	many	TRBJ2-3	CAWSKLNPDTQYF	TGTGCCTGGAGTAAACTCAACCCGGATACGCAGTATTTT
TRBV19	.	.	TRBJ2-7	CASSRAGTEQYF	TGTGCCAGTAGTCGGGCAGGGACCGAGCAGTACTTC
TRBV6-1	TRBD1	.	TRBJ1-1	CASRINHRGGLSEAFF	TGTGCCAGCAGAATTAATCACAGGGGTGGCCTCTCTGAAGCTTTCTTT
TRBV20-1	TRBD1	many	TRBJ2-1	CSADDIGGTEQFF	TGCAGTGCTGACGACATAGGGGGCACTGAGCAGTTCTTC
TRBV6-6	.	many	TRBJ2-7	CASSYLSGWNDEQYF	TGTGCCAGCAGTTACCTGTCAGGGTGGAACGACGAGCAGTACTTC
TRBV15	.	many	TRBJ2-7	CATSRDRGWYEQYF	TGTGCCACCAGCAGAGACAGGGGCTGGTACGAGCAGTACTTC
TRBV5-6	TRBD1	many	TRBJ2-2	CASSLDTQGATGELFF	TGTGCCAGCAGCTTGGATACACAGGGGGCGACCGGGGAGCTGTTTTTT
TRBV5-5	.	few	TRBJ2-7	CASSLWAGAYEQYF	TGTGCCAGCAGCTTGTGGGCAGGGGCCTACGAGCAGTACTTC
TRBV4-1	.	few	TRBJ1-6	CASSQEEGLDSPLHF	TGCGCCAGCAGCCAAGAGGAGGGGCTCGACTCACCCCTCCACTTT
TRBV13	TRBD2	.	TRBJ2-5	CASRRGGASGGQETQYF	TGTGCCAGCAGGAGGGGAGGGGCTAGCGGGGGCCAAGAGACCCAGTACTTC
TRBV28	TRBD2	many	TRBJ2-7	CASRPRAGLAETYEQYF	TGTGCCAGCAGGCCACGAGCGGGACTAGCGGAAACCTACGAGCAGTACTTC